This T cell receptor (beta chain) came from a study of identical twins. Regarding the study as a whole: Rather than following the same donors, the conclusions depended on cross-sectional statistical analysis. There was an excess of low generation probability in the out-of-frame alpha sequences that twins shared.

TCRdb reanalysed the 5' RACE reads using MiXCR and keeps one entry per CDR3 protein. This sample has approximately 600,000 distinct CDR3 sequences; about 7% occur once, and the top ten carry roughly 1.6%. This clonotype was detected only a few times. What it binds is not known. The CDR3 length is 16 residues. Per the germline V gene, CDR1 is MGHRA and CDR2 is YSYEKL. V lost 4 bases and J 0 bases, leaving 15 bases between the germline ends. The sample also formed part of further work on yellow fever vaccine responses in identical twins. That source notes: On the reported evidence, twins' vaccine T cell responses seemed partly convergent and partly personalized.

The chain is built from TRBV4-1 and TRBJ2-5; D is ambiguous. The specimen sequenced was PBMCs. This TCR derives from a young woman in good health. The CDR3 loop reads CASSRVVSAYQETQYF. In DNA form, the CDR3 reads TGCGCCAGCAGCCGAGTGGTTTCAGCGTACCAAGAGACCCAGTACTTC.